The 30 T cell receptor beta chains given below trace back to one sample, sequenced in a study of resident and recirculating memory T cells in vitiligo. Repertoires were generated with immunoSEQ multiplex PCR, while TCRdb's copy carries only in-frame clones and drops some. The sample lists roughly 40,000 clones, approximately 91% occurring once. The sample comprised blood. All receptors come from a male donor with vitiligo.

This clone was seen once. This chain uses TRBV2 with TRBJ2-1, with D possibly TRBD2 on 5 matching bases. The CDR3 covers 13 residues. CDR1 is SNHLY and CDR2 is FYNNEI in the germline V gene. Between the trimmed V and J ends, which lost 4 bases and 5 bases, there was a span of 9 bases. CDR3: CASSASGNNEQFF. CDR3 DNA sequence: TGTGCCAGCAGTGCATCGGGGAACAATGAGCAGTTCTTC. Based on the CDR3 plus reference TRBV2 and TRBJ2-1, the full variable domain is EPEVTQTPSHQVTQMGQEVILRCVPISNHLYFYWYRQILGQKVEFLVSFYNNEISEKSEIFDDQFSVERPDGSNFTLKIRSTKLEDSAMYFCASSASGNNEQFFGPGTRLTVL.

This clone was counted a few times. The J gene is TRBJ1-2, the V gene TRBV6-1; D is uncertain. Germline loops: CDR1 MNHNS, CDR2 SASEGT. CDR3 length: 15 amino acids. V lost 1 base and J 0 bases, leaving 9 bases between the germline ends. The CDR3 bases are TGTGCCAGCAGTGAAGGATACAGTCCTAACTATGGCTACACCTTC. Amino acid sequence: CASSEGYSPNYGYTF.

The V gene is TRBV21-1, the J gene TRBJ2-1; the table calls TRBD1, which could not be checked here. TRBV21-1 is listed as a pseudogene. CDR3 size: 17 residues. CDR3 nucleotides: TGTGCCAGCAGCAAATGGGTACAGGGAAGGACCTACAATGAGCAGTTCTTC. Protein: CASSKWVQGRTYNEQFF.

This clone was found once. This chain connects TRBV6-5 to TRBJ2-5, with TRBD1 as a possible D gene (5 bases). CDR1 and CDR2 (germline): MNHEY, SVGAGI. This CDR3 is built from 15 residues. Between the trimmed V and J ends, which lost 2 bases and 2 bases, there was a span of 12 bases. Written as DNA, the CDR3 is TGTGCCAGCAGTTACGCTACAGGCGTTCAAGAGACCCAGTACTTC. This translates into CASSYATGVQETQYF.

This clone was observed a single time. CDR3 sequence (DNA): TGTGCCAGCTCATTGGACAATTCGCCTGATGAGCAGTTCTTC. Protein: CASSLDNSPDEQFF. The chain is built from TRBV2 and TRBJ2-1; D might be TRBD1 (5 bases). Germline V gene sequence: CDR1 SNHLY, CDR2 FYNNEI. This CDR3 is built from 14 residues. V dropped 8 bases and J dropped 8 bases, with 19 bases sitting between them.

The chain is built from TRBV7-9 and TRBJ1-2; TRBD1 agrees at 11 bases. Trimming removed 8 bases from V and 6 bases from J; junction bases left unmatched: 11. The CDR3 covers 15 residues. Looked up from germline, CDR1 is SEHNR and CDR2 is FQNEAQ (reference sequence). CDR3 sequence: CASVILPGQGDGYTF. CDR3 sequence (DNA): TGTGCCAGCGTAATACTCCCGGGACAGGGGGATGGCTACACCTTC.

The chain recombines TRBV27 with TRBJ1-2, with D hard to call. Trimming cost V 3 bases and J 1 base, with 6 bases left between them. This CDR3 has 13 amino acids. Germline CDR1 is MNHEY and CDR2 is SMNVEV (reference sequence). CDR3 DNA: TGTGCCAGCAGTTTCGCGAATAACTATGGCTACACCTTC. Translating it yields CASSFANNYGYTF.

The rearrangement uses TRBV28 and TRBJ1-6; 8 bases fit TRBD1. The length of the CDR3 is 16 residues. J lost 9 bases, V lost 3 bases, and 10 bases had no gene match. Germline CDR1 MDHEN, CDR2 SYDVKM. DNA for the CDR3: TGTGCCAGCAGTTTCCTGGCCAGGGGGCAGATTTCACCCCTCCACTTT. Encoded protein: CASSFLARGQISPLHF.

The chain links TRBV5-6 to TRBJ2-1, with D maybe TRBD1 (5 bases). V lost 6 bases, J lost 8 bases, and 21 bases lay in between. The CDR3 totals 15 residues. Per the germline V gene, CDR1 is SGHDT and CDR2 is YYEEEE. The CDR3 DNA is TGTGCCAGCAAGATGGTTGGAAGGGGTTTGGATGAGCAGTTCTTC. Its protein is CASKMVGRGLDEQFF.

The chain has TRBV2 and TRBJ1-3; D is unclear. The germline V gene has CDR1 SNHLY and CDR2 FYNNEI. This CDR3 region has 14 residues. V lost 7 bases to trimming and J lost 0 bases, with 10 bases between them. The CDR3 DNA reads as TGTGCCAGCACCCTACTTAGCTCTGGAAACACCATATATTTT. This sequence encodes CASTLLSSGNTIYF.

The chain combines TRBV11-2 with TRBJ1-1; D remains unclear. Germline V lookup: CDR1 SGHAT, CDR2 FQNNGV. V shed 4 bases and J shed 1 base, with 10 bases lying between them. This CDR3 region has 14 residues. CDR3 in amino acids: CASSSSGPNTEAFF. The CDR3 region has the DNA TGTGCCAGCAGCTCATCTGGCCCGAACACTGAAGCTTTCTTT.

This rearrangement joins TRBV11-2 to TRBJ1-4, with 7 bases identical to TRBD1. Germline CDR1 and CDR2: SGHAT and FQNNGV. Trimming removed 4 bases from V and 5 bases from J; junction bases left unmatched: 7. The CDR3 is made up of 15 amino acids. CDR3 nucleotides: TGTGCCAGCAGCTCCCCGACAGGGAGAAATGAAAAACTGTTTTTT. It encodes CASSSPTGRNEKLFF.

V gene TRBV30 combines with J gene TRBJ2-1; possibly TRBD2 for D (5 bases). Trimming took off 5 bases at V and 1 base at J, with 6 bases between the two ends. This CDR3 comprises 12 residues. The V gene's germline CDR1 is GTSNPN and CDR2 SVGIG (reference sequence). The CDR3 reads CAWWTSYNEQFF. Written as DNA, the CDR3 is TGTGCCTGGTGGACTTCCTACAATGAGCAGTTCTTC.

This rearrangement joins TRBV5-6 to TRBJ1-2; no clear D. Trimming removed 4 bases from V and 5 bases from J, with 6 bases in between. CDR1 is SGHDT, CDR2 YYEEEE, per germline. CDR3 size: 11 residues. This CDR3 is CASSQRYGYTF. CDR3 nucleotides: TGTGCCAGCAGCCAGAGGTATGGCTACACCTTC.

V usage is TRBV5-1 and J usage is TRBJ1-3, with D tentatively TRBD1 (6 bases). Germline V gene lookup returns CDR1 SGHRS and CDR2 YFSETQ. V was trimmed by 7 bases and J by 0 bases, leaving 17 bases between them. The CDR3 has 16 amino acids. The CDR3 DNA sequence: TGCGCCAGCTCGGACAGCCGAAGATTCTCTGGAAACACCATATATTTT. Translation gives CASSDSRRFSGNTIYF.

The chain has TRBV6-6 and TRBJ2-5; D is undetermined. The end of the DNA fits TRBJ2-7 better, so the J call may be wrong. The CDR3 is 13 amino acids. Germline assignment: CDR1 MNHNY and CDR2 SVGAGI (reference sequence). CDR3 sequence reads: CASSYPPSYEQYF. The DNA of the CDR3 is TGTGCCAGCAGTTACCCGCCCTCCTACGAGCAGTACTTC.

The chain carries TRBV7-2 and TRBJ2-7; tentatively, D is TRBD1 (6 bases). Trimming stripped 4 bases from V and 2 bases from J, with 15 bases between. The CDR3 has 15 residues. CDR1 SGHTA and CDR2 FQGNSA come from the germline V gene. The CDR3 nucleotides read TGTGCCAGCAGCTCCGGACGGACAGAACCCTACGAGCAGTACTTC. This codes for CASSSGRTEPYEQYF.

The rearrangement joins TRBV11-1 to TRBJ1-1; 8 bases match TRBD1. Germline V gene lookup returns CDR1 SGHAT and CDR2 FQDESV (reference sequence). The CDR3 contains 16 residues. The V and J ends lost 3 bases and 0 bases, in that order; junction bases with no gene match: 6. CDR3 region: CASSLQGAKVNTEAFF. The CDR3 nucleotides read TGTGCCAGCAGCTTGCAGGGGGCCAAGGTGAACACTGAAGCTTTCTTT. Full variable domain (rest looked up from reference TRBV11-1 and TRBJ1-1): EAEVAQSPRYKITEKSQAVAFWCDPISGHATLYWYRQILGQGPELLVQFQDESVVDDSQLPKDRFSAERLKGVDSTLKIQPAELGDSAMYLCASSLQGAKVNTEAFFGQGTRLTVV.

This clone occurred once. CDR3 loop: CASSIMGTSGEASTDTQYF. The CDR3 coding sequence is TGTGCCAGTAGTATTATGGGGACTAGCGGGGAGGCTAGCACAGATACGCAGTATTTT. The J gene is TRBJ2-3, the V gene TRBV19, with TRBD2 identical over 13 bases. The V gene end was trimmed by 3 bases and the J gene end by 0 bases; junction bases not matched to a gene: 9. In germline, CDR1 is LNHDA, CDR2 SQIVND (reference sequence). This CDR3 has 19 residues.

The chain has TRBV9 and TRBJ2-4, with a weak D call TRBD2 (5 bases). Germline CDR1 SGDLS, CDR2 YYNGEE. Deletions cut 4 bases from V and 1 base from J, with 18 bases between. This CDR3 is 17 amino acids long. This CDR3 is CASSPRLADSAKNIQYF. The CDR3 DNA is TGTGCCAGCAGCCCCCGATTGGCGGACTCGGCCAAAAACATTCAGTACTTC.

This sequence joins TRBV6-1 and TRBJ2-3; D unresolved. The CDR3 is 19 amino acids. V shed 2 bases and J shed 0 bases, with 21 bases lying between them. Germline CDR1 is MNHNS and CDR2 is SASEGT. The CDR3 DNA sequence: TGTGCCAGCAGTGAACACTACCTAACAAGCCAGACTAGCACAGATACGCAGTATTTT. This codes for CASSEHYLTSQTSTDTQYF.

J is TRBJ1-1 and V is TRBV7-8; no reliable D call. From germline, CDR1 is SGHVS and CDR2 FQNEAQ. Trimming pared 1 base from V and 4 bases from J, leaving 22 bases between. This CDR3 is built from 18 residues. CDR3: CASSLVTSNGFRGTEAFF. In DNA, the CDR3 is TGTGCCAGCAGCTTAGTGACTTCGAACGGGTTCCGGGGCACTGAAGCTTTCTTT.

The chain joins TRBV4-3 to TRBJ2-1, with 8 nucleotides matching TRBD1. The V and J ends lost 4 bases and 9 bases, in that order; junction bases with no gene match: 11. CDR3 length equals 15 residues. The germline V gene encodes CDR1 LGHNA and CDR2 YSLEER. The CDR3 bases are TGCGCCAGCAGCCGCGCATGGACAGGGCGAGGTGAGCAGTTCTTC. This gives the protein CASSRAWTGRGEQFF.

The J gene is TRBJ1-1, the V gene TRBV20-1, with D hard to call. Looked up from germline, CDR1 is DFQATT and CDR2 is SNEGSKA (reference sequence). The CDR3 consists of 11 residues. V was clipped by 6 bases and J by 8 bases, with 13 bases between them. The CDR3 loop reads CSAPGMFEAFF. CDR3 DNA sequence: TGCAGTGCCCCAGGAATGTTCGAAGCTTTCTTT.

The rearrangement links TRBV7-3 to TRBJ2-5; 8 bases are a match to TRBD2. Unmatched junction bases numbered 4, after V lost 2 bases and J lost 5 bases. CDR3 length equals 14 residues. Looked up from germline, CDR1 is SGHTA and CDR2 is FQGTGA. The CDR3 sequence is CASSLVAGSETQYF. The CDR3 DNA sequence: TGTGCCAGCAGCTTAGTAGCGGGGTCGGAGACCCAGTACTTC. The complete variable domain, with remaining parts taken from reference TRBV7-3 and TRBJ2-5, reads GAGVSQTPSNKVTEKGKYVELRCDPISGHTALYWYRQSLGQGPEFLIYFQGTGAADDSGLPNDRFFAVRPEGSVSTLKIQRTERGDSAVYLCASSLVAGSETQYFGPGTRLLVL.

V gene TRBV4-3 combines with J gene TRBJ2-4; 12 nucleotides match TRBD2. Per germline, CDR1 LGHNA and CDR2 YSLEER. The CDR3 is 15 residues long. V trimming: 2 bases; J trimming: 9 bases; junction bases outside the gene matches: 5. CDR3 residues: CASSQPTSGGGIQYF. The CDR3 region has the DNA TGCGCCAGCAGCCAACCGACTAGCGGGGGAGGCATTCAGTACTTC.

The J gene is TRBJ1-2, the V gene TRBV6-6; D perhaps matches TRBD1 (6 bases). The CDR3 has 14 residues. The V end lost 5 bases, the J end lost 0 bases, and 10 bases lay between the germline ends. The germline gives CDR1 MNHNY, CDR2 SVGAGI (reference sequence). The CDR3 protein is CASSPDSANYGYTF. CDR3 DNA: TGTGCCAGCAGTCCGGACAGCGCTAACTATGGCTACACCTTC.

The chain combines TRBV7-2 with TRBJ1-3; tentatively, D is TRBD1 (6 bases). V lost 4 bases, J lost 2 bases, and 12 bases lay in between. Looked up from germline, CDR1 is SGHTA and CDR2 is FQGNSA. The CDR3 length is 15 residues. CDR3 bases: TGTGCCAGCAGCTCTGACAGGCTTACTGGAAACACCATATATTTT. It translates to CASSSDRLTGNTIYF.

The chain combines TRBV19 with TRBJ2-1, with 12 positions matching TRBD2. In germline, CDR1 is LNHDA, CDR2 SQIVND (reference sequence). This CDR3 has 19 residues. The J segment lost 0 bases and the V segment lost 5 bases, leaving 11 bases of the junction unmatched. The CDR3 here is CASSPRLAGVSSSYNEQFF. Written as DNA, the CDR3 is TGTGCCAGTAGTCCGAGACTAGCGGGGGTTTCCAGCTCCTACAATGAGCAGTTCTTC.

The chain couples TRBV7-2 to TRBJ2-1; D may be TRBD1 (5 bases). V lost 1 base and J lost 10, with 11 bases in between. The germline V gene has CDR1 SGHTA and CDR2 FQGNSA. CDR3 length: 13 residues. CDR3 sequence (DNA): TGTGCCAGCAGCTTAGTACAGGACGTGGAGCAGTTCTTC. Translating gives CASSLVQDVEQFF.